The present entry profiles one TCR beta chain with its context. Its antigen is undetermined. V dropped 3 bases and J dropped 0 bases, with 7 bases sitting between them. The CDR3 runs to 15 residues. Germline lookup yields CDR1 SGDLS and CDR2 YYNGEE. These data are taken from a study of Ad26.COV2.S vaccination and SARS-CoV-2 variants. Overall study: Donor joined the COV1001 Ad26.COV2.S trial arm. Intramuscular Ad26.COV2.S at 5x10^10 or 1x10^11 viral particles. Study-wide findings and caveats: Vaccinees showed greater spike-specific TCR breadth than placebo recipients.

TCRdb's copy holds only in-frame clones and misses some; the assay was immunoSEQ multiplex PCR. This sample carries some 340,000 clones, approximately 80% of them seen once, and the ten largest clones take under 2.5%. The treatment here: around 19 received Ad26.COV2.S at low or high dose, single or two shots; roughly 5 received placebo; per-sample allocation not given. Sample collection was performed on day 63 after the first vaccine or placebo injection. An 18-55-year-old adult in Boston served as donor. The sequence came from a person between 18 and 59 years old who received the Ad26.COV2.S COVID-19 vaccine or a placebo. This chain connects TRBV9 to TRBJ2-6; D is unresolved. The specimen comprised peripheral blood, sampled in a trial of Ad26.COV2.S vaccine versus placebo. The CDR3 region has the DNA TGTGCCAGCAGCGCCTCCCACTCTGGGGCCAACGTCCTGACTTTC. This sequence encodes CASSASHSGANVLTF.